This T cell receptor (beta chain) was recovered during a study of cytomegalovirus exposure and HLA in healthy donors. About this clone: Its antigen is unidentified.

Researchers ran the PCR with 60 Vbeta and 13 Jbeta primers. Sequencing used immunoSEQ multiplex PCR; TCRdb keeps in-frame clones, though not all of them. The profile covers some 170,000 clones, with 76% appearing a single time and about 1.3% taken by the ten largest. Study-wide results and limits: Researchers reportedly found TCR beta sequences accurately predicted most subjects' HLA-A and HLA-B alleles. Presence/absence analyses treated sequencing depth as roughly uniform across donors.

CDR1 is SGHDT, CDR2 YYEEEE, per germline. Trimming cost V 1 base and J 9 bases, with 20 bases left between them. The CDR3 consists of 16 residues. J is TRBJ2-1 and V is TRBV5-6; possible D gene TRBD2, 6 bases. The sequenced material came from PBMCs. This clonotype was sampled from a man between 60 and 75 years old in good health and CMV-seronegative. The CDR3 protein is CASSLLGSRESIEQFF. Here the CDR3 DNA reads TGTGCCAGCAGCTTGTTGGGGTCCCGGGAGTCGATTGAGCAGTTCTTC.